These T cell receptor beta chains were read from a single sample in a study of Graves' ophthalmopathy and Graves' hyperthyroidism. TCRdb reprocessed the multiplex PCR reads with MiXCR, giving one entry per CDR3 protein. The table lists approximately 160,000 distinct CDR3 sequences, approximately 38% of them singletons. The sequenced sample consisted of peripheral blood. These receptors originate from a woman between 40 and 50 years old with Graves' ophthalmopathy. Both conserved end residues are part of each CDR3.

V gene: TRBV7-2
CDR3 length: 15
CDR3 protein: CASSLRTGDNSPLHF

V gene: TRBV6-2/TRBV6-3
CDR3 length: 13
CDR3 protein: CASSYTGPLEQYF

V gene: TRBV20-1
CDR3 length: 15
CDR3 protein: CSARDRVGLGTEAFF

V gene: TRBV28
CDR3 length: 16
CDR3 protein: CASSQLLGDPTYEQYF

V gene: TRBV6-5
CDR3 length: 15
CDR3 protein: CASSTRGRMNTEAFF

V gene: TRBV7-9
CDR3 length: 14
CDR3 protein: CASSLQGLAYGYTF

V gene: TRBV27
CDR3 length: 14
CDR3 protein: CASSLYTSSYEQYF

V gene: TRBV28
CDR3 length: 16
CDR3 protein: CASSSPGQGKGGELFF

V gene: TRBV20-1
CDR3 length: 13
CDR3 protein: CSARGGGYYEQYF

V gene: TRBV5-6
CDR3 length: 14
CDR3 protein: CASSPDRGQETQYF

V gene: TRBV10-2
CDR3 length: 15
CDR3 protein: CASNPGQGANYGYTF

V gene: TRBV6-1
CDR3 length: 14
CDR3 protein: CASSRDRETGELFF

V gene: TRBV29-1
CDR3 length: 13
CDR3 protein: CSVETDLNTEAFF

V gene: TRBV15
CDR3 length: 13
CDR3 protein: CATSTNQGQPQHF

V gene: TRBV11-2
CDR3 length: 13
CDR3 protein: CASSLSAAGELFF

V gene: TRBV12-3/TRBV12-4
CDR3 length: 14
CDR3 protein: CASRPGTGDSPLHF

V gene: TRBV30
CDR3 length: 11
CDR3 protein: CAWKGNTEAFF

V gene: TRBV19
CDR3 length: 15
CDR3 protein: CASTDKRGLWTEAFF

V gene: TRBV6-1
CDR3 length: 13
CDR3 protein: CASSPGQAFTIYF

V gene: TRBV6-2/TRBV6-3
CDR3 length: 11
CDR3 protein: CASSYFWGYTF

V gene: TRBV6-2/TRBV6-3
CDR3 length: 16
CDR3 protein: CASSYSTSRRNTEAFF

V gene: TRBV6-2/TRBV6-3
CDR3 length: 17
CDR3 protein: CASSYSNLGRDNQPQHF

V gene: TRBV6-5
CDR3 length: 14
CDR3 protein: CASSYSKGNTEAFF

V gene: TRBV28
CDR3 length: 15
CDR3 protein: CASSFLQGDNSPLHF

V gene: TRBV11-2
CDR3 length: 15
CDR3 protein: CASSLDYYQIYEQYF

V gene: TRBV12-3/TRBV12-4
CDR3 length: 13
CDR3 protein: CASSPPSSFTQYF

V gene: TRBV5-1
CDR3 length: 16
CDR3 protein: CASSRGQDRAPGELFF

V gene: TRBV27
CDR3 length: 14
CDR3 protein: CASSRVDSSYEQYF

V gene: TRBV6-2/TRBV6-3
CDR3 length: 19
CDR3 protein: CASSYRPAGGVSRTGELFF

V gene: TRBV6-4
CDR3 length: 17
CDR3 protein: CASSHIGRITVNQPQHF

V gene: TRBV28
CDR3 length: 15
CDR3 protein: CASRYGPYTAKGYTF

V gene: TRBV20-1
CDR3 length: 15
CDR3 protein: CSARVPGRLNTEAFF

V gene: TRBV30
CDR3 length: 14
CDR3 protein: CAWSPGQAPYEQYF

V gene: TRBV29-1
CDR3 length: 14
CDR3 protein: CSVEVPGQAYEQYF

V gene: TRBV19
CDR3 length: 17
CDR3 protein: CASSTLGGRGRGQPQHF

V gene: TRBV28
CDR3 length: 17
CDR3 protein: CASIRGDREYRNTEAFF

V gene: TRBV7-8
CDR3 length: 17
CDR3 protein: CASSASYPGGNTGELFF

V gene: TRBV7-2
CDR3 length: 15
CDR3 protein: CASSSRSDRVGEQYF

V gene: TRBV30
CDR3 length: 13
CDR3 protein: CAWRDRRFYEQYF

V gene: TRBV20-1
CDR3 length: 17
CDR3 protein: CSANLAGGPVVSYEQYF

V gene: TRBV6-8
CDR3 length: 14
CDR3 protein: CASSQGTPGHEQYF

V gene: TRBV6-4
CDR3 length: 12
CDR3 protein: CASSGPWSPLHF

V gene: TRBV19
CDR3 length: 14
CDR3 protein: CASSIDRAQEPQHF

V gene: TRBV6-1
CDR3 length: 16
CDR3 protein: CASSRDTGSSNQPQHF

V gene: TRBV29-1
CDR3 length: 14
CDR3 protein: CSVVVTGRGNTIYF

V gene: TRBV12-3/TRBV12-4
CDR3 length: 14
CDR3 protein: CASHGDQGGETQYF

V gene: TRBV28
CDR3 length: 14
CDR3 protein: CASSPYPGRQPQHF

V gene: TRBV7-8
CDR3 length: 15
CDR3 protein: CASSPRDSGANVLTF